Sequencing of this TCR beta chain was carried out in a study of cytomegalovirus exposure and HLA in healthy donors. PCR used 60 Vbeta primers and 13 Jbeta primers. Libraries were prepared by immunoSEQ multiplex PCR; TCRdb keeps only in-frame clonotypes and omits some of them. Here the sample spans 90,000 to 130,000 clones, around 84% being singletons. The sample was PBMCs. The TCR sequence derives from a woman aged 25 to 39 in good health and CMV-seronegative.

The CDR3 sequence: CASSFAGGGYTF. The CDR3 DNA reads as TGCGCCAGCAGCTTCGCGGGGGGTGGCTACACCTTC. The rearrangement links TRBV5-1 to TRBJ1-2; maybe TRBD1 (5 bases). The CDR3 length is 12 residues. Germline CDR1 reads SGHRS; CDR2 reads YFSETQ. V shed 2 bases and J shed 7 bases, with 9 bases lying between them.